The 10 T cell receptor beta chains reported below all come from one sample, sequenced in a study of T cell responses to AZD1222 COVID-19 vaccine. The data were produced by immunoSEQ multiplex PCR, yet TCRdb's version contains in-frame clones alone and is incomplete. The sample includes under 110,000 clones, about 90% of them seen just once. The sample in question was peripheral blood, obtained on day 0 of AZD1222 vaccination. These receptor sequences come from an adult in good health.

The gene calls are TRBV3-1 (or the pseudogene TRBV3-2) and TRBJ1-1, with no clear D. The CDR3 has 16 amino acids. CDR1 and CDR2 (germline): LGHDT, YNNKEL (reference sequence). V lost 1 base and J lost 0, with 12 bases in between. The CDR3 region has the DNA TGTGCCAGCAGCCAAGTCACATCACAGATGAACACTGAAGCTTTCTTT. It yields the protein CASSQVTSQMNTEAFF.

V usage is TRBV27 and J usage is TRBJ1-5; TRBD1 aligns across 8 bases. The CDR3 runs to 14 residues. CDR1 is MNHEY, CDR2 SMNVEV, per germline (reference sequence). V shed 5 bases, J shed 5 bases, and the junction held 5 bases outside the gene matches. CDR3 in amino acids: CASSLRTGYQPQHF. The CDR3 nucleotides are TGTGCCAGCAGTCTCCGGACAGGGTATCAGCCCCAGCATTTT.

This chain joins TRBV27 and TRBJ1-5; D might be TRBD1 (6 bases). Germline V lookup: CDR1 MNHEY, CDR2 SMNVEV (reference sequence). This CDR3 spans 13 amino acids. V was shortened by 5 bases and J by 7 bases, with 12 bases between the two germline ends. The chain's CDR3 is CASSPTQGQPQHF. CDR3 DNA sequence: TGTGCCAGCAGTCCCACCCAGGGGCAGCCCCAGCATTTT.

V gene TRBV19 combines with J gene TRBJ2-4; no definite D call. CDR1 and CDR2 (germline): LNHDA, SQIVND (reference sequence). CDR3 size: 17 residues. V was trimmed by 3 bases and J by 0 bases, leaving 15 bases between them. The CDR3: CASSIVASQVAKNIQYF. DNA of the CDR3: TGTGCCAGTAGTATCGTTGCCAGCCAAGTAGCCAAAAACATTCAGTACTTC.

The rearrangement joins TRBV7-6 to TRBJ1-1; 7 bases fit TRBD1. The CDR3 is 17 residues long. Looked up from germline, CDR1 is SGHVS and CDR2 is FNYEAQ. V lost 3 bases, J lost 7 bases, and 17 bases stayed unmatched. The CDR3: CASSFLEGQTPFYEAFF. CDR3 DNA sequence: TGTGCCAGCAGCTTCCTGGAGGGACAGACGCCCTTCTATGAAGCTTTCTTT.

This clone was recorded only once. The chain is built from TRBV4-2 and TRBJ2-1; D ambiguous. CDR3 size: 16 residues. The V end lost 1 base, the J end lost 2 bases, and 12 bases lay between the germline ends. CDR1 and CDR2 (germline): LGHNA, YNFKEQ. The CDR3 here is CASSQGPAETYNEQFF. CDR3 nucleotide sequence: TGTGCCAGCAGCCAAGGTCCAGCAGAAACCTACAATGAGCAGTTCTTC.

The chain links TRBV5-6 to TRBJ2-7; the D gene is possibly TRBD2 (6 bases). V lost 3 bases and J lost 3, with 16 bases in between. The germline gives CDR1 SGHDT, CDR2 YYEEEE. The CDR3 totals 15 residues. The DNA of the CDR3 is TGTGCCAGCAGCTGGGGAGCCGGGGAGGTCTACGAGCAGTACTTC. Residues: CASSWGAGEVYEQYF.

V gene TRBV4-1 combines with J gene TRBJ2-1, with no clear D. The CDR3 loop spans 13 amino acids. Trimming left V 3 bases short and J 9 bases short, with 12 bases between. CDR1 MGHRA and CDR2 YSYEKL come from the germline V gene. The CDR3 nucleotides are TGCGCCAGCAGCCAGGGCCTTACGATTGAGCAGTTCTTC. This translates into CASSQGLTIEQFF.

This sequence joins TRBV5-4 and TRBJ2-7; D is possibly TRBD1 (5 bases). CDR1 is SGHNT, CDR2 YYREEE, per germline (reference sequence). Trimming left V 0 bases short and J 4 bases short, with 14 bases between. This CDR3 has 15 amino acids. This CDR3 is CASSLVGHGGYEQYF. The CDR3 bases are TGTGCCAGCAGCTTGGTCGGACACGGCGGTTACGAGCAGTACTTC.

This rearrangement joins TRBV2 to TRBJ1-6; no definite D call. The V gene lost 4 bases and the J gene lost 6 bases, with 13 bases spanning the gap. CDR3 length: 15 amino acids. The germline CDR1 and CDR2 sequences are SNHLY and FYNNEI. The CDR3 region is CASSATDWRNSPLHF. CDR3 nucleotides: TGTGCCAGCAGTGCAACAGACTGGCGTAATTCACCCCTCCACTTT.